This T cell receptor beta chain was recorded in a study of patients and donors after allogeneic stem cell transplantation. Each CDR3 protein is one row after TCRdb ran MiXCR on the RT-PCR reads. The sample yields approximately 200,000 distinct CDR3 sequences, 38% seen once. The germline V and J ends were trimmed by 4 bases and 0 bases, with 13 bases remaining between them. Germline CDR1 MDHEN, CDR2 SYDVKM. The CDR3 has 16 residues. This sequence was found in a human donor who was either an allogeneic HSCT recipient or a stem cell or donor lymphocyte infusion donor (not recorded which). It is not recorded whose cells these are; they may come from a transplant donor. V is TRBV28 and J is TRBJ1-3; TRBD1 might be the D (6 bases). Sequencing was performed on blood, either unsorted or a sorted T cell fraction (not recorded which). The CDR3 protein is CASSYTWTVSGNTIYF. The CDR3 DNA reads TGTGCCAGCAGTTACACCTGGACAGTCTCTGGAAACACCATATATTTT.